This TCR beta chain was found in a study of T cells expressing NK-cell markers. Study-level information: Seven of the eight sequenced donors were classified as HCMV-seropositive, and one was classified as seronegative.

Notes on this clonotype: Its matching antigen is unknown.

The length of the CDR3 is 13 residues. TCRdb reprocessed the 5' RACE reads and stores each CDR3 protein as one record, lacking DNA. In all, the sample yields over 200,000 distinct CDR3 sequences. Study-wide points: These clonotypes additionally ranked first within the CD3+CD56-NKG2C+ fraction of several donors. Dominant NKG2C+ clonotypes made up 1.0-7.0% of CD8+ T cells in several donors.

This receptor was identified in a man aged 18 to 29 in good health. This chain connects TRBV12-3 or TRBV12-4 to TRBJ1-1; the TRBD1 assignment by TCRdb is unverifiable without DNA. The sample taken for sequencing was blood T cells: a sorted CD56 or NKG2C T cell subset, CD4+ or CD8+ T cells, or bulk PBMC T cells (not recorded which). The chain's CDR3 is CASSPWQGAEAFF.